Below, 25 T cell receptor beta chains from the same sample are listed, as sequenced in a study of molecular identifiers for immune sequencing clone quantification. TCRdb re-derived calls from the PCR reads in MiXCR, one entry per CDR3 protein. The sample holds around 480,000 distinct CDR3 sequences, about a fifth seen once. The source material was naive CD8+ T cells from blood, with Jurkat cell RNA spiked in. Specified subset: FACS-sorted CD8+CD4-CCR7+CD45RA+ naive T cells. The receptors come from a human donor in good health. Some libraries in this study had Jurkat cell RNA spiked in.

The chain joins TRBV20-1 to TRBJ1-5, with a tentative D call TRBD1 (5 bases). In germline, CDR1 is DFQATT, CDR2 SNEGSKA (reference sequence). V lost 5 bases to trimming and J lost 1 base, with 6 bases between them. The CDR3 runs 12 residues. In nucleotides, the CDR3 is TGCAGTGCTTGGGACAGCAATCAGCCCCAGCATTTT. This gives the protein CSAWDSNQPQHF.

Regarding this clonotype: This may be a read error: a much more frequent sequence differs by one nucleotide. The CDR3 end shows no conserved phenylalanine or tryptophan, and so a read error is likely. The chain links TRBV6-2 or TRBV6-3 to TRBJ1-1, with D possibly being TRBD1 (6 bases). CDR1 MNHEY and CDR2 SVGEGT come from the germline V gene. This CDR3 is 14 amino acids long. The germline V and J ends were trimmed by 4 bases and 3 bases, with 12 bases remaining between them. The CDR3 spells CASSSGAMDTEAFV. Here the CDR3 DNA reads TGTGCCAGCAGTTCAGGGGCCATGGACACTGAAGCTTTCGTT.

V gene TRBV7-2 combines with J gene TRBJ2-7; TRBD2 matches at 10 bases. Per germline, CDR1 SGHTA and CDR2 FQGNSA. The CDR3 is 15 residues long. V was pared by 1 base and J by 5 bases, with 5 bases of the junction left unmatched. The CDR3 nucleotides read TGTGCCAGCAGCTTAGTGCTAGCGGGAGAAGACGAGCAGTACTTC. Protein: CASSLVLAGEDEQYF.

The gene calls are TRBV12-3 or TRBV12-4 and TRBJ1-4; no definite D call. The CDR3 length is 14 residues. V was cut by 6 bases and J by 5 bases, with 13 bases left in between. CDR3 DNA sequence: TGTGCCAGCAGCTGGGCGGGTTTGAATGAAAAACTGTTTTTT. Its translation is CASSWAGLNEKLFF.

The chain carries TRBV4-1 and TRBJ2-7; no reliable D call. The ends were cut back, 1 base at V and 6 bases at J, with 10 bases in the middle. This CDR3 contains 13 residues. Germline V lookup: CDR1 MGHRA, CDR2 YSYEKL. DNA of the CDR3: TGCGCCAGCAGCCAAGCCGCTAGTATCGAGCAGTACTTC. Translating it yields CASSQAASIEQYF.

This CDR3 is CASSLDLVPGLAANTGELFF. CDR3 nucleotide sequence: TGTGCCAGCAGCTTAGACCTCGTACCGGGACTAGCAGCGAACACCGGGGAGCTGTTTTTT. The chain uses TRBV5-4 and TRBJ2-2; 9 bases are a match to TRBD2. The CDR3 consists of 20 residues. The junction had 14 bases not matched to a gene; V was cut back by 2 bases and J by 0 bases. The germline V gene has CDR1 SGHNT and CDR2 YYREEE (reference sequence).

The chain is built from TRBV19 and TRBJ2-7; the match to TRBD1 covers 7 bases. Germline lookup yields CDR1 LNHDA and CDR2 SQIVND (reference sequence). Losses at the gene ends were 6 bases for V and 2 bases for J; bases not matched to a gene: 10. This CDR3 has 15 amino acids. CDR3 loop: CASREDRKRAYEQYF. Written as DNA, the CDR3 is TGTGCCAGTAGGGAGGACAGGAAAAGAGCCTACGAGCAGTACTTC.

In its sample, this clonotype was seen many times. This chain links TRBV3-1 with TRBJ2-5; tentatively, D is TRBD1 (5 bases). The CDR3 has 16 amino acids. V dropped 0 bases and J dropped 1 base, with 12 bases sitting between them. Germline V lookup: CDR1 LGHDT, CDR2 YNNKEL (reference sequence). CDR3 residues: CASSQEEGAGQETQYF. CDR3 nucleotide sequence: TGTGCCAGCAGCCAAGAAGAAGGGGCAGGCCAAGAGACCCAGTACTTC.

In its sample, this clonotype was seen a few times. CDR3 DNA sequence: TGTGCCAGCAGGGCGGTGTACCAAGAGACCCAGTACTTC. Translated: CASRAVYQETQYF. V gene TRBV2 combines with J gene TRBJ2-5; D remains unclear. This CDR3 region has 13 residues. Per germline, CDR1 SNHLY and CDR2 FYNNEI. Trimming pared 6 bases from V and 0 bases from J, leaving 8 bases between.

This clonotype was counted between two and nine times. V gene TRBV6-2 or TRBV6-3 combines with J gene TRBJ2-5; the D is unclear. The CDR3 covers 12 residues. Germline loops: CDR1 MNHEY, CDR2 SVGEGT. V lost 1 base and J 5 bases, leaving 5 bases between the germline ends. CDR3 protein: CASSYFEETQYF. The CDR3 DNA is TGTGCCAGCAGTTACTTCGAGGAGACCCAGTACTTC.

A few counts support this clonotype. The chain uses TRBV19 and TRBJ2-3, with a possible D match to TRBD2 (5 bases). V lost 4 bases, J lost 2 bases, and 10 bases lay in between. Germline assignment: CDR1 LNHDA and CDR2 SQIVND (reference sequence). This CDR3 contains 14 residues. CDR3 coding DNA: TGTGCCAGTAGTACTAGCCCCCACACAGATACGCAGTATTTT. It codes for CASSTSPHTDTQYF.

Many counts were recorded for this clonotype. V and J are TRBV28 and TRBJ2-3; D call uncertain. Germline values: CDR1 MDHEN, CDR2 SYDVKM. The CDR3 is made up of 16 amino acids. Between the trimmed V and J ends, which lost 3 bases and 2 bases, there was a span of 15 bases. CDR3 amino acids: CASSLETSQDTDTQYF. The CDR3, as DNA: TGTGCCAGCAGTTTGGAGACATCACAAGACACAGATACGCAGTATTTT.

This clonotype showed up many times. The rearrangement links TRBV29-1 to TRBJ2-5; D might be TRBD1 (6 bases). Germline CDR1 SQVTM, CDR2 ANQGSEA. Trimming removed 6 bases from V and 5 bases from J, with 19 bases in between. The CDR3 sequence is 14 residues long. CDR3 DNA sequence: TGCAGCGTCGCCCCAGGGGCCCTGGGGGAGACCCAGTACTTC. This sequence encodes CSVAPGALGETQYF.

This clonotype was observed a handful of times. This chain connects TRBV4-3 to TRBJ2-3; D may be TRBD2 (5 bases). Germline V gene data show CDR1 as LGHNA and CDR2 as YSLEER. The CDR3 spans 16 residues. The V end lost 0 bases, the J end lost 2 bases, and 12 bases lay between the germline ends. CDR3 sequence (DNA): TGCGCCAGCAGCCAAGATGGAGGACCGATCACAGATACGCAGTATTTT. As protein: CASSQDGGPITDTQYF.

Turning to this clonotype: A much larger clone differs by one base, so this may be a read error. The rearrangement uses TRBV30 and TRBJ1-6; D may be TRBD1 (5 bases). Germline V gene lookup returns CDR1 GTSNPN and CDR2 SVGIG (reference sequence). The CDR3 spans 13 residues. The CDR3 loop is CAARGSFQPPLHF. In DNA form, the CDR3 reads TGTGCTGCAAGGGGTTCCTTCCAACCACCCCTCCACTTT. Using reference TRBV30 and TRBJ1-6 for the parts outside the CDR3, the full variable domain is SQTIHQWPATLVQPVGSPLSLECTVEGTSNPNLYWYRQAAGRGLQLLFYSVGIGQISSEVPQNLSASRPQDRQFILSSKKLLLSDSGFYLCAARGSFQPPLHFGNGTRLTVT.

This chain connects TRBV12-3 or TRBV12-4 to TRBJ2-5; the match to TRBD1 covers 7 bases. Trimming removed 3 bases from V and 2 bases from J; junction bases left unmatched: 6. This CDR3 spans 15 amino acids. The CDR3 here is CASSLADRRQETQYF. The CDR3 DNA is TGTGCCAGCAGTTTGGCGGACAGGCGACAAGAGACCCAGTACTTC.

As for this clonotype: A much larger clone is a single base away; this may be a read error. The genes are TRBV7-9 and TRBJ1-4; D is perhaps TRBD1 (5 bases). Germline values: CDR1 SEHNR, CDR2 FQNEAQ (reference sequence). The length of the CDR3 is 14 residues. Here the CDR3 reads CASSSWDEDEKLSF. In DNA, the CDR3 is TGTGCCAGCAGCTCCTGGGACGAAGATGAAAAACTGTCTTTT.

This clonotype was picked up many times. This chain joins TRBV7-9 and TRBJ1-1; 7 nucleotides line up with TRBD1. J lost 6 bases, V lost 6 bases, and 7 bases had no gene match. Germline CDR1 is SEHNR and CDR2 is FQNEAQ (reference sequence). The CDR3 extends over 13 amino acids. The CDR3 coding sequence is TGTGCCAGCAGTTACCCAACAGGGGCTGAAGCTTTCTTT. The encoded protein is CASSYPTGAEAFF.

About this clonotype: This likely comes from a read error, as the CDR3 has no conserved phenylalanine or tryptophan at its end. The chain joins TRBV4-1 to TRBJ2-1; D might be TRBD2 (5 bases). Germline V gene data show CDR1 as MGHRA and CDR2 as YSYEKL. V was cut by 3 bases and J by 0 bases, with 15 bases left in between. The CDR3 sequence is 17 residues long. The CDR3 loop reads CASSQASRTSSYNEQFL. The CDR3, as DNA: TGCGCCAGCAGCCAGGCTAGCAGAACAAGCTCCTACAATGAGCAGTTCCTC.

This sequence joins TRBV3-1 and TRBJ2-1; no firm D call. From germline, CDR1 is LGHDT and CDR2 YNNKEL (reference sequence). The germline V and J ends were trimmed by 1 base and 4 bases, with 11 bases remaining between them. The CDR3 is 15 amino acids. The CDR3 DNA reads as TGTGCCAGCAGCCAAGTTAAACAGATGTACAATGAGCAGTTCTTC. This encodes CASSQVKQMYNEQFF.

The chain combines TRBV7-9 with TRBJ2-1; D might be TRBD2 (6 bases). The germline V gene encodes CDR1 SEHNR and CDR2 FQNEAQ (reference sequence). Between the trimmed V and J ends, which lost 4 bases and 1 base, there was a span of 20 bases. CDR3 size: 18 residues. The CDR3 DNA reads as TGTGCCAGCAGCTACCCACCGGTCGCGGGGAAGTCCTACAATGAGCAGTTCTTC. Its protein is CASSYPPVAGKSYNEQFF.

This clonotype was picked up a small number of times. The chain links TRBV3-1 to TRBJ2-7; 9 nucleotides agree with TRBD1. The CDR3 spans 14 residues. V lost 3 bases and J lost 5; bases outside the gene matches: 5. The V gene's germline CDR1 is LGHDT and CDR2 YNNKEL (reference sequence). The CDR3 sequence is CASSQRDRENEQYF. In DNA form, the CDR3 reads TGTGCCAGCAGCCAGCGGGACAGGGAAAACGAGCAGTACTTC.

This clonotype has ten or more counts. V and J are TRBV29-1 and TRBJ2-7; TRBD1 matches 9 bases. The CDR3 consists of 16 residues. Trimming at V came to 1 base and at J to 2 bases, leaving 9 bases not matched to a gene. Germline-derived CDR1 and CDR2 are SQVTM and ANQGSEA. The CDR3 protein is CSVEGYRGQRPYEQYF. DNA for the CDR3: TGCAGCGTTGAAGGGTACAGGGGGCAGCGGCCCTACGAGCAGTACTTC.

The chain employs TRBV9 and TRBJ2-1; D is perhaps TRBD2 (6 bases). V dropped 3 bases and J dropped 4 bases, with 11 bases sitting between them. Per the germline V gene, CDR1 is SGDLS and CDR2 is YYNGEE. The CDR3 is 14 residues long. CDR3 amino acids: CASSGSGAYNEQFF. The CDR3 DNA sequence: TGTGCCAGCAGCGGTAGCGGAGCGTACAATGAGCAGTTCTTC.

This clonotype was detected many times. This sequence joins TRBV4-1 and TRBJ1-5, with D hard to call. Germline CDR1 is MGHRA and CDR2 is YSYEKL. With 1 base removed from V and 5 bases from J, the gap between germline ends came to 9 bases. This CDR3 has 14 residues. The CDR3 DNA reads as TGCGCCAGCAGCCAAGCCCTCGGGGATCAGCCCCAGCATTTT. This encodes CASSQALGDQPQHF.